This T cell receptor (beta chain) was observed in a study of T cell responses to AZD1222 COVID-19 vaccine. About the research overall: Second doses that came at about 4 or about 12 weeks were put together. Study observations and caveats: Targets within unmutated variant regions were reportedly found for nearly half of spike-specific TCRs. Donors, mostly white British, included more females; clonal diversity was possibly underestimated.

The CDR3 extends over 13 amino acids. Germline lookup yields CDR1 MNHEY and CDR2 SMNVEV (reference sequence). Trimming pared 6 bases from V and 0 bases from J, leaving 8 bases between. Notes on this clone: Its antigen is currently unknown.

Sequencing was performed with immunoSEQ multiplex PCR; in TCRdb, only in-frame clones are kept and a portion is missing. The sample holds 65,000 to 90,000 clones, approximately 87% seen once. Here the sequenced sample was peripheral blood, taken on day 0 of AZD1222 vaccination. The TCR was taken from an adult in good health. The chain carries TRBV27 and TRBJ1-1; no clear D. As DNA, the CDR3 is TGTGCCAGCAGGCCCAACCTGAACACTGAAGCTTTCTTT. Translating gives CASRPNLNTEAFF.